Below are 9 T cell receptor beta chains sequenced from a single sample in a study of blood T cell repertoires in COVID-19. Assay used: immunoSEQ multiplex PCR; TCRdb lists only in-frame clones, some missing. The sample records 35,000 to 45,000 clones, over 75% being singletons. What was sequenced was peripheral blood. Every receptor here comes from a human donor in a cohort sampled during active COVID-19.

V gene TRBV6-2 or TRBV6-3 combines with J gene TRBJ1-1; weak D call: TRBD1 (5 bases). CDR1 is MNHEY and CDR2 is SVGEGT in the germline V gene. V was cut by 0 bases and J by 4 bases, with 9 bases left in between. The CDR3 extends over 14 amino acids. The CDR3: CASSYSSGLTEAFF. The CDR3 DNA reads TGTGCCAGCAGTTACTCTTCAGGGCTCACTGAAGCTTTCTTT.

This chain uses TRBV24-1 with TRBJ2-3; 8 nucleotides agree with TRBD2. V shed 5 bases and J 2 bases; nucleotides not matched to a gene: 5. The V gene's germline CDR1 is KGHDR and CDR2 SFDVKD. The CDR3 extends over 15 amino acids. The CDR3 region is CATSAGGDVTDTQYF. The CDR3 DNA sequence: TGTGCCACCAGTGCGGGGGGGGACGTCACAGATACGCAGTATTTT.

The chain carries TRBV2 and TRBJ2-5; the match to TRBD2 covers 9 bases. The germline V gene encodes CDR1 SNHLY and CDR2 FYNNEI. This CDR3 is 15 amino acids long. V gave up 6 bases and J gave up 4 bases; unmatched junction bases: 9. The CDR3 here is CASREIGLARETQYF. The CDR3 region has the DNA TGTGCCAGCAGGGAAATCGGACTAGCGCGAGAGACCCAGTACTTC.

J is TRBJ2-1 and V is TRBV21-1; TRBD1, the table's D call, lacks a check against the DNA. TRBV21-1 is a known pseudogene. This CDR3 spans 19 amino acids. The CDR3: CASSKALRQGPNSYNEQFF. For the CDR3, the DNA is TGTGCCAGCAGCAAAGCGCTACGTCAGGGGCCGAACTCCTACAATGAGCAGTTCTTC.

This clone was seen a handful of times. The chain links TRBV2 to TRBJ1-3; weak D call: TRBD1 (6 bases). The CDR3 runs 13 residues. Trimming took 8 bases from V and 4 from J, leaving 12 bases between them. The germline V gene encodes CDR1 SNHLY and CDR2 FYNNEI. The CDR3, as DNA: TGTGCCAGCGGGGGCACGCCGGGAAACACCATATATTTT. This codes for CASGGTPGNTIYF. Full variable domain (outside the CDR3, taken from reference TRBV2 and TRBJ1-3): EPEVTQTPSHQVTQMGQEVILRCVPISNHLYFYWYRQILGQKVEFLVSFYNNEISEKSEIFDDQFSVERPDGSNFTLKIRSTKLEDSAMYFCASGGTPGNTIYFGEGSWLTVV.

The V call is TRBV30, the J call TRBJ1-5, with 7 positions matching TRBD1. The CDR3 extends over 15 amino acids. With 2 bases clipped from V and 6 bases from J, the junction kept 10 bases outside the gene matches. Germline values: CDR1 GTSNPN, CDR2 SVGIG (reference sequence). The CDR3 sequence is CAWSIRTGWGQPQHF. DNA for the CDR3: TGTGCCTGGAGTATCCGGACAGGTTGGGGTCAGCCCCAGCATTTT.

V gene TRBV18 combines with J gene TRBJ1-1; TRBD1 matches at 12 bases. V was pared by 8 bases and J by 0 bases, with 19 bases of the junction left unmatched. Germline loops: CDR1 KGHSH, CDR2 LQKENI. There are 20 residues in the CDR3. The CDR3 region is CASDTGTGGGGSYMNTEAFF. The CDR3 DNA sequence: TGTGCCAGCGACACCGGGACAGGGGGCGGAGGTTCCTACATGAACACTGAAGCTTTCTTT.

This clone was seen a handful of times. The chain is built from TRBV10-1 and TRBJ1-5; D remains ambiguous. V lost 6 bases to trimming and J lost 0 bases, with 18 bases between them. The CDR3 length is 17 residues. CDR1 WNHNN and CDR2 SYGVQD come from the germline V gene (reference sequence). CDR3 DNA: TGCGCCAGCAGGAGGGCCCCTAGGGAAACTAGCAATCAGCCCCAGCATTTT. Protein: CASRRAPRETSNQPQHF.

The chain employs TRBV4-2 and TRBJ2-3; 7 nucleotides match TRBD2. J was trimmed by 2 bases and V by 1 base; bases with no gene match: 9. Germline V gene lookup returns CDR1 LGHNA and CDR2 YNFKEQ. The CDR3 runs to 17 residues. The CDR3 region has the DNA TGTGCCAGCAGCCAAGCCGTGCGGGGGTTATCCACAGATACGCAGTATTTT. This gives the protein CASSQAVRGLSTDTQYF.